The 2 T cell receptor beta chains given below trace back to one sample, sequenced in a study of CD8 T cells in Susac syndrome. RNA totalling about 0.45 to 1 ug underwent reverse transcription with random hexamers. MiXCR, run by TCRdb on the immunoSEQ multiplex PCR reads, gives a single entry per CDR3 protein. This repertoire shows some 97,000 distinct CDR3 sequences, about 95% found once; its top ten account for 0.3%. The sample was CD8+ T cells from PBMCs. These receptors were taken from a human donor with Susac syndrome.

The chain employs TRBV2 and TRBJ2-6, with 10 nucleotides matching TRBD1. The germline V gene encodes CDR1 SNHLY and CDR2 FYNNEI. The trim removed 6 bases at V and 3 bases at J, leaving 2 bases unmatched. The CDR3 sequence is 15 residues long. CDR3: CASSGTGVGANVLTF. The CDR3 DNA reads as TGTGCCAGCAGCGGGACAGGGGTTGGGGCCAACGTCCTGACTTTC.

The genes are TRBV27 and TRBJ2-3; D gene unclear. Germline-derived CDR1 and CDR2 are MNHEY and SMNVEV (reference sequence). V was clipped by 3 bases and J by 4 bases, with 11 bases between them. This CDR3 has 14 residues. The CDR3 sequence: CASSFLGTPDTQYF. The CDR3 DNA reads as TGTGCCAGCAGTTTCCTAGGAACCCCAGATACGCAGTATTTT.